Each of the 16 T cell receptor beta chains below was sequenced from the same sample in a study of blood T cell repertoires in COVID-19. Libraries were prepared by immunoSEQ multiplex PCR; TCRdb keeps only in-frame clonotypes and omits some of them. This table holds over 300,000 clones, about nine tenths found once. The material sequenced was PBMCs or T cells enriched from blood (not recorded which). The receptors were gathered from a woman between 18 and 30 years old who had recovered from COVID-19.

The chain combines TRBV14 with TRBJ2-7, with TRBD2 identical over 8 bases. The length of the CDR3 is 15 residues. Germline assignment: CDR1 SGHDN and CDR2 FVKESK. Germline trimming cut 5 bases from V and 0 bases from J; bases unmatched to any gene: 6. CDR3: CASSSAGTSSYEQYF. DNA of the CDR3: TGTGCCAGCAGCTCGGCCGGGACTAGCTCCTACGAGCAGTACTTC.

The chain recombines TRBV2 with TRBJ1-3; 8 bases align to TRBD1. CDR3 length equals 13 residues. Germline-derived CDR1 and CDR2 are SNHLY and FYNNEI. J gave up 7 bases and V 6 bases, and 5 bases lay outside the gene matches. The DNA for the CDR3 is TGTGCCAGCAGACGGGGACAGGAGAACACCATATATTTT. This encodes CASRRGQENTIYF.

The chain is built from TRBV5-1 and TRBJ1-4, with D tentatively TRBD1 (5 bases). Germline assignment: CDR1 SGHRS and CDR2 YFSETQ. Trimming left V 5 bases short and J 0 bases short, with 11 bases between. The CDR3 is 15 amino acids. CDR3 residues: CASSRGSATNEKLFF. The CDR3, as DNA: TGCGCCAGCAGTCGGGGGAGTGCAACTAATGAAAAACTGTTTTTT.

This CDR3 reads CASTASGITDTQYF. In nucleotides, the CDR3 is TGTGCCAGCACTGCTAGCGGTATCACAGATACGCAGTATTTT. This chain uses TRBV6-5 with TRBJ2-3; 7 bases line up with TRBD2. This CDR3 contains 14 residues. Unmatched junction bases numbered 6, after V lost 7 bases and J lost 2 bases. Germline CDR1 MNHEY, CDR2 SVGAGI.

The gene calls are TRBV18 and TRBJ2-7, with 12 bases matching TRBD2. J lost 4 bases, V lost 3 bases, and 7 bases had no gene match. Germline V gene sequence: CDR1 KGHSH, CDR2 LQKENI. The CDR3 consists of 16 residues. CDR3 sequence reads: CASSPGLAGALYEQYF. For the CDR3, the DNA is TGTGCCAGCTCACCGGGACTAGCGGGCGCCCTATACGAGCAGTACTTC.

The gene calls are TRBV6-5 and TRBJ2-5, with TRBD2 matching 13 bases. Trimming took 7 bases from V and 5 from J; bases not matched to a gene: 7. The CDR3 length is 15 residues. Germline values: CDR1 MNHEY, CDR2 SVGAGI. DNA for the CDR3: TGTGCCAGCATTTTACTAGCGGGGGGGACGGAGACCCAGTACTTC. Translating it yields CASILLAGGTETQYF.

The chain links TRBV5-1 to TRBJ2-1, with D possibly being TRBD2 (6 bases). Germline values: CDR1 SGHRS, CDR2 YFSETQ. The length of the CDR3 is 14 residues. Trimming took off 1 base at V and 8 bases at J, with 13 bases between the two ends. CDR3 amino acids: CASSLILAGDEQFF. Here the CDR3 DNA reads TGCGCCAGCAGCTTGATACTAGCTGGAGATGAGCAGTTCTTC.

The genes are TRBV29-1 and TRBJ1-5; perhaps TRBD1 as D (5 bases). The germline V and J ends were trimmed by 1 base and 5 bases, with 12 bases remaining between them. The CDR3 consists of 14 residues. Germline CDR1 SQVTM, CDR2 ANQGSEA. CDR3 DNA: TGCAGCGTTGAAGGAGGGACTGGGGATCAGCCCCAGCATTTT. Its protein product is CSVEGGTGDQPQHF. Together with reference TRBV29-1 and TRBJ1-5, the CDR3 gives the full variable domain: SAVISQKPSRDICQRGTSLTIQCQVDSQVTMMFWYRQQPGQSLTLIATANQGSEATYESGFVIDKFPISRPNLTFSTLTVSNMSPEDSSIYLCSVEGGTGDQPQHFGDGTRLSIL.

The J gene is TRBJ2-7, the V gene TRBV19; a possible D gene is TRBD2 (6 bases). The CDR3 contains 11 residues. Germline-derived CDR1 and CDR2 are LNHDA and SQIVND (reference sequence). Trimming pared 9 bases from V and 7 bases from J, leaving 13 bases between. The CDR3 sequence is CARGGPDEQYF. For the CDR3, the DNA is TGTGCCAGGGGGGGTCCGGATGAGCAGTACTTC.

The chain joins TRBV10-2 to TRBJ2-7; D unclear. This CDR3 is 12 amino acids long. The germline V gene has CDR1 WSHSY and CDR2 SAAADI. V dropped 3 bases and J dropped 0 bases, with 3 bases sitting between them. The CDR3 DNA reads TGCGCCAGCAGTGACTTCTCCTACGAGCAGTACTTC. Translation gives CASSDFSYEQYF.

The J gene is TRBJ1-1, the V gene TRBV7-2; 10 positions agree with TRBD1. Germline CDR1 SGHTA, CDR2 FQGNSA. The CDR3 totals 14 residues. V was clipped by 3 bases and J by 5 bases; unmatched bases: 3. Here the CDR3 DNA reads TGTGCCAGCAGCTTTTGGACAGGGGGAACTGAAGCTTTCTTT. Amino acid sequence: CASSFWTGGTEAFF.

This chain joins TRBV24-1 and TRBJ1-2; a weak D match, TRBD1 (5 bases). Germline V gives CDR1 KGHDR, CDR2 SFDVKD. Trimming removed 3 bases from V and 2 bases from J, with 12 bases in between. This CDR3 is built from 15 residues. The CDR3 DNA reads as TGTGCCACCAGTGATCCTGACAGACCCAACTATGGCTACACCTTC. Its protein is CATSDPDRPNYGYTF.

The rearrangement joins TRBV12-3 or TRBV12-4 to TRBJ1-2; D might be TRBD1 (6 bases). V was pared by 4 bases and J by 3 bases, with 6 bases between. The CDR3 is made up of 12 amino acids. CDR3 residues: CASSSGDYGYTF. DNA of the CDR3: TGTGCCAGCAGTTCAGGGGACTATGGCTACACCTTC.

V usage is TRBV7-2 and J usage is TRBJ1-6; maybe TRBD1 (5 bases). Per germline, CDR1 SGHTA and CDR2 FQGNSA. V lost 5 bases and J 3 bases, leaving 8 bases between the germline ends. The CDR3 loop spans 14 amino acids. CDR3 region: CASSRTGYNSPLHF. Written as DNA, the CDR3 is TGTGCCAGCAGCCGTACAGGCTATAATTCACCCCTCCACTTT.

Written as DNA, the CDR3 is TGTGCCAGCAGCCAAGACGGACAGTCCATTTTCGGCTACACCTTC. Protein: CASSQDGQSIFGYTF. V and J are TRBV14 and TRBJ1-2; D possibly corresponds to TRBD1 (6 bases). The V end was cut by 0 bases, the J end by 8 bases, with 16 bases between. CDR1 is SGHDN, CDR2 FVKESK, per germline. The length of the CDR3 is 15 residues.

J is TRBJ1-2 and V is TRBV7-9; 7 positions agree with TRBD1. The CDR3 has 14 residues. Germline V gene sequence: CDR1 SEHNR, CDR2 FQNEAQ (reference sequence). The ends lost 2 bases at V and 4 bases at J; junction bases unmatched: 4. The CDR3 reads CASSLRGQIYGYTF. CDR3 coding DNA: TGTGCCAGCAGCTTACGGGGACAGATCTATGGCTACACCTTC. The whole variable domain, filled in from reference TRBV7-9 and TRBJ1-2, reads DTGVSQNPRHKITKRGQNVTFRCDPISEHNRLYWYRQTLGQGPEFLTYFQNEAQLEKSRLLSDRFSAERPKGSFSTLEIQRTEQGDSAMYLCASSLRGQIYGYTFGSGTRLTVV.